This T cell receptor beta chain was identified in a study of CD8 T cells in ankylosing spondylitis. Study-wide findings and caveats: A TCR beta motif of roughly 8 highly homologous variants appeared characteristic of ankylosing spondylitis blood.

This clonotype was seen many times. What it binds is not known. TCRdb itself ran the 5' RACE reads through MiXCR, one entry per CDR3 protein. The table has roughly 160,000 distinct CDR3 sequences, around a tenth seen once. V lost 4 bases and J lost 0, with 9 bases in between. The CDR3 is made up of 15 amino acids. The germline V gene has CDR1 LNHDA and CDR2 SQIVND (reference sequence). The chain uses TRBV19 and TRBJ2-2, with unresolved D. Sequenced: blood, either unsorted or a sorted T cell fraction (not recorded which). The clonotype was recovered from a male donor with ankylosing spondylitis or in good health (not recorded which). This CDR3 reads CASSSPLPNTGELFF. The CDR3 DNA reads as TGTGCCAGTAGTAGCCCTCTGCCGAACACCGGGGAGCTGTTTTTT.